This T cell receptor (beta chain) was recorded in a study of PD-L1 blockade in urothelial cancer. Study information: The authors examined blood 3 weeks (second dose) and 6 weeks after treatment start. Blood yielded a median of 141,255 T cells per sample.

Findings and limits, study-wide: It was durable-benefit patients whose tumor-associated blood clones expanded more at 3 weeks.

The germline V gene has CDR1 SGDLS and CDR2 YYNGEE. The V and J ends lost 2 bases and 1 base, in that order; junction bases with no gene match: 4. The CDR3 spans 15 residues. Details on this clone: Its antigen is undetermined.

The time point denotes: pretreatment peripheral blood. The authors spiked synthetic TCR analog templates into each PCR. Data came from immunoSEQ multiplex PCR; TCRdb stores just in-frame clones and leaves some out. The sample carries 50,000 or so clones, approximately 86% recorded once. The sample was PBMCs, taken around atezolizumab (anti-PD-L1) treatment. The receptor was derived from a man aged 55 to 70 with urothelial cancer. V gene TRBV9 combines with J gene TRBJ2-3; TRBD1 agrees at 7 bases. The CDR3 region is CASSVRQGRTDTQYF. The CDR3 DNA reads as TGTGCCAGCAGCGTCCGACAGGGACGCACAGATACGCAGTATTTT.